This TCR beta chain was captured in a study of blood T cell repertoires in COVID-19. In the study overall: From the United States, Italy and Spain came samples of acute and convalescent COVID-19. T cells, B-cell-depleted T cells, or PBMCs supplied cDNA or gDNA.

Under the authors' procedure: Estimates of nucleated cell counts were drawn from the amplification of reference gene primers. The assay was immunoSEQ multiplex PCR, and TCRdb's table has in-frame clones only and misses some. That table gives V, J and clone size, and the DNA gave D and trimming. The sample yields 150,000 to 200,000 clones, about 88% seen once. The trim removed 4 bases at V and 7 bases at J, leaving 7 bases unmatched. Per the germline V gene, CDR1 is MNHEY and CDR2 is SVGAGI. The CDR3 totals 15 residues. The chain employs TRBV6-5 and TRBJ1-6; TRBD1 agrees at 7 bases. This receptor was obtained from a woman aged 80 or over with acute or convalescent COVID-19. The sample taken for sequencing was peripheral blood. The CDR3 DNA reads TGTGCCAGCAGTTCGGCACCGACAGGGAATTCACCCCTCCACTTT. Amino acids: CASSSAPTGNSPLHF.